These 3 T cell receptor beta chains were all obtained from the same sample, sequenced in a study of lymphopenia after photon versus proton radiotherapy. Assay used: immunoSEQ multiplex PCR; TCRdb lists only in-frame clones, some missing. The sample consists of tens of thousands of clones, roughly 83% of them appearing once. The source was peripheral blood, collected from a patient treated with proton-based radiotherapy. The receptors shown here come from a man in his 60s with pancreatic cancer.

This chain links TRBV7-8 with TRBJ1-2; TRBD1 is a possible D gene (5 bases). The CDR3 runs 12 residues. CDR1 SGHVS and CDR2 FQNEAQ come from the germline V gene. The V and J ends lost 3 bases and 6 bases respectively, with 8 bases between them. The CDR3 DNA is TGTGCCAGCAGCTTTGGGGGGGATGGCTACACCTTC. As protein: CASSFGGDGYTF.

Notes on this clone: A read error may produce the germline difference seen at one junction end. This chain uses TRBV4-3 with TRBJ2-2; TRBD2 aligns across 15 bases. The CDR3 loop spans 14 amino acids. CDR1 and CDR2 (germline): LGHNA, YSLEER. The CDR3, as DNA: TGCGCCAGCAGCCAGGATGGGACTAGCGGGAGGTCTTTGTTT. This sequence encodes CASSQDGTSGRSLF.

The sample holds a few counts of this clone. V is TRBV28 and J is TRBJ1-5; D perhaps matches TRBD1 (5 bases). V lost 4 bases, J lost 6 bases, and 13 bases lay in between. This CDR3 has 14 residues. The V gene's germline CDR1 is MDHEN and CDR2 SYDVKM. The CDR3 protein is CASSSREWGQPQHF. The CDR3 coding sequence is TGTGCCAGCAGTTCCAGGGAGTGGGGTCAGCCCCAGCATTTT.